What follows are 5 T cell receptor beta chains derived from one specimen sequenced in a study of CD8 T cell repertoires and HIV-1 epitope variants. Here immunoSEQ multiplex PCR was the method, and the copy in TCRdb shows in-frame clones only, minus some. The data show around 5,100 clones, roughly 65% seen once. These receptors' targets are unknown. Source material: cultured CD8+ T cells derived from PBMCs. The origin of the receptors is a male donor with HIV.

This chain links TRBV5-4 with TRBJ1-4; TRBD1 might be the D (5 bases). The CDR3 covers 15 residues. V was shortened by 4 bases and J by 4 bases, with 14 bases between the two germline ends. Germline CDR1 reads SGHNT; CDR2 reads YYREEE (reference sequence). CDR3 in amino acids: CASSPGDGGNEKLFF. CDR3 DNA sequence: TGTGCCAGCAGCCCGGGGGACGGGGGTAATGAAAAACTGTTTTTT.

This clone was counted a single time. CDR3 in amino acids: CASRGDSPTAFF. CDR3 DNA sequence: TGTGCCAGCAGGGGGGACAGCCCGACGGCTTTCTTT. This rearrangement joins TRBV5-6 to TRBJ1-1; 7 nucleotides agree with TRBD1. The CDR3 has 12 amino acids. The V segment lost 5 bases and the J segment 11 bases; nucleotides outside the gene matches: 9. Germline CDR1 is SGHDT and CDR2 is YYEEEE.

J is TRBJ2-1 and V is TRBV9; TRBD1 aligns across 10 bases. Germline CDR1 SGDLS, CDR2 YYNGEE. The CDR3 length is 16 residues. J lost 4 bases, V lost 0 bases, and 4 bases had no gene match. CDR3 amino acids: CASSVVGTGAYNEQFF. DNA of the CDR3: TGTGCCAGCAGCGTAGTGGGGACAGGGGCTTACAATGAGCAGTTCTTC.

There are a few counts of this clone. The chain is built from TRBV6-5 and TRBJ1-2; D is possibly TRBD1 (5 bases). V lost 5 bases and J 8 bases, leaving 9 bases between the germline ends. Germline V CDR1 and CDR2: MNHEY, SVGAGI. The CDR3 is 11 amino acids. The CDR3 nucleotides read TGTGCCAGCAGTACTGGGGCGGGCTACACCTTC. Its protein is CASSTGAGYTF.

The chain recombines TRBV28 with TRBJ1-5; unclear D gene. Looked up from germline, CDR1 is MDHEN and CDR2 is SYDVKM. With 7 bases removed from V and 0 bases from J, the gap between germline ends came to 19 bases. This CDR3 comprises 17 residues. The CDR3 DNA sequence: TGTGCCAGCAATTCGGACGCCTGGCCCTATAGCAATCAGCCCCAGCATTTT. Residues: CASNSDAWPYSNQPQHF.